These T cell receptor beta chains were read from a single sample in a study of T-cell memory formation after mild COVID-19. TCRdb fed the 5' RACE reads into MiXCR, producing one record per CDR3 protein. Among hundreds of thousands of distinct CDR3 sequences listed, around 28% were seen once. The material sequenced was PBMCs or a T cell subset sorted from them (not recorded which). The receptors here all came from an adult woman who had mild COVID-19 (a few samples of this study predate the infection). Cell type and time point are not known. Each CDR3 is given with its conserved first and last residue. Each record gives: V gene, D gene, J gene, clone size, CDR3 protein, CDR3 DNA. D genes are given only for firm matches. For some rows the clone size is stated as once, few or many, or as a class when expanded; others skip it.

V: TRBV29-1; D: TRBD1; J: TRBJ2-7; size: .; CDR3: CSVEGTGSTYEQYF; DNA: TGCAGCGTTGAAGGGACAGGTTCTACCTACGAGCAGTACTTC
V: TRBV9; D: .; J: TRBJ2-1; size: .; CDR3: CASSVRASLGNEQFF; DNA: TGTGCCAGCAGCGTAAGGGCCTCCCTCGGCAATGAGCAGTTCTTC
V: TRBV24-1; D: .; J: TRBJ2-4; size: few; CDR3: CATSDPGLPGLQYF; DNA: TGTGCCACCAGTGATCCTGGACTTCCTGGGCTTCAGTACTTC
V: TRBV7-3; D: .; J: TRBJ2-2; size: .; CDR3: CASSLGPLATGELFF; DNA: TGTGCCAGCAGCTTAGGTCCCCTAGCGACCGGGGAGCTGTTTTTT
V: TRBV20-1; D: TRBD1; J: TRBJ1-5; size: .; CDR3: CSARQGAGANQPQHF; DNA: TGCAGTGCCAGACAGGGTGCGGGGGCCAATCAGCCCCAGCATTTT
V: TRBV5-1; D: .; J: TRBJ1-1; size: .; CDR3: CASSLIFGGSGNTEAFF; DNA: TGCGCCAGCAGCTTGATATTCGGGGGCTCGGGGAACACTGAAGCTTTCTTT
V: TRBV5-1; D: .; J: TRBJ2-1; size: .; CDR3: CASSLGFAGLASYNEQFF; DNA: TGCGCCAGCAGCTTGGGCTTTGCGGGTCTAGCCTCCTACAATGAGCAGTTCTTC
V: TRBV9; D: .; J: TRBJ2-3; size: few; CDR3: CASSGTPDPYTQYF; DNA: TGTGCCAGCAGCGGGACCCCGGATCCCTATACGCAGTATTTT
V: TRBV6-5; D: TRBD1; J: TRBJ1-1; size: few; CDR3: CASSYGLEGARAFF; DNA: TGTGCCAGCAGCTACGGGCTGGAGGGGGCGCGAGCTTTCTTT
V: TRBV5-5; D: TRBD2; J: TRBJ2-5; size: few; CDR3: CASSLVTSGVQETQYF; DNA: TGTGCCAGCAGCTTGGTGACTAGCGGGGTACAAGAGACCCAGTACTTC
V: TRBV5-6; D: TRBD1; J: TRBJ1-1; size: .; CDR3: CASSLAGGLRNTEAFF; DNA: TGTGCCAGCAGCTTGGCAGGGGGCCTAAGGAACACTGAAGCTTTCTTT
V: TRBV4-1; D: .; J: TRBJ2-4; size: few; CDR3: CASSQSPGSRTKNIQYF; DNA: TGCGCCAGCAGCCAATCTCCAGGGTCTAGGACCAAAAACATTCAGTACTTC
V: TRBV7-6; D: TRBD1; J: TRBJ2-7; size: .; CDR3: CASSLGWTGISYEQYF; DNA: TGTGCCAGCAGCTTAGGTTGGACAGGGATCTCCTACGAGCAGTACTTC
V: TRBV4-1; D: .; J: TRBJ2-3; size: few; CDR3: CASSQDSQWIGTDTQYF; DNA: TGCGCCAGCAGCCAAGACTCCCAATGGATTGGCACAGATACGCAGTATTTT
V: TRBV7-9; D: .; J: TRBJ2-1; size: .; CDR3: CASSFQGPLRSYNEQFF; DNA: TGTGCCAGCAGCTTCCAGGGACCACTCCGCTCCTACAATGAGCAGTTCTTC
V: TRBV7-8; D: TRBD1; J: TRBJ1-1; size: .; CDR3: CASSSDRVRARTEAFF; DNA: TGTGCCAGCAGCTCTGACAGGGTCCGAGCGAGGACTGAAGCTTTCTTT
V: TRBV30; D: .; J: TRBJ1-1; size: .; CDR3: CAWSSNSLEAFF; DNA: TGTGCCTGGAGTTCGAACAGCCTTGAAGCTTTCTTT
V: TRBV15; D: TRBD1; J: TRBJ1-5; size: .; CDR3: CATRATGGWDSNQPQHF; DNA: TGTGCCACCAGAGCTACAGGGGGCTGGGATAGCAATCAGCCCCAGCATTTT
V: TRBV11-2; D: TRBD2; J: TRBJ2-1; size: few; CDR3: CASSTGTSGGDEQFF; DNA: TGTGCCAGCAGTACCGGGACTAGCGGGGGGGATGAGCAGTTCTTC
V: TRBV9; D: .; J: TRBJ2-3; size: .; CDR3: CASSVAPQPGDTQYF; DNA: TGTGCCAGCAGCGTAGCCCCCCAACCCGGAGATACGCAGTATTTT
V: TRBV9; D: TRBD1; J: TRBJ1-2; size: .; CDR3: CASSVGSGGAEDYGYTF; DNA: TGTGCCAGCAGCGTAGGGTCAGGGGGCGCGGAGGACTATGGCTACACCTTC
V: TRBV11-3; D: .; J: TRBJ1-1; size: few; CDR3: CASSLGTQGLNTEAFF; DNA: TGTGCCAGCAGCTTAGGGACGCAGGGCCTGAACACTGAAGCTTTCTTT
V: TRBV5-5; D: TRBD1; J: TRBJ1-5; size: many; CDR3: CASSWGTGGNQPQHF; DNA: TGTGCCAGCAGCTGGGGGACAGGGGGCAATCAGCCCCAGCATTTT
V: TRBV5-5; D: .; J: TRBJ2-7; size: .; CDR3: CASSWGAVRSPPREQYF; DNA: TGTGCCAGCAGTTGGGGAGCGGTCCGCAGCCCTCCTAGGGAGCAGTACTTC
V: TRBV11-2; D: TRBD1; J: TRBJ2-5; size: few; CDR3: CASSTFRGRKTQYF; DNA: TGTGCCAGCAGCACATTCAGGGGGCGGAAGACCCAGTACTTC
V: TRBV5-1; D: .; J: TRBJ2-7; size: .; CDR3: CASNAGPYEQYF; DNA: TGCGCCAGCAACGCGGGGCCCTACGAGCAGTACTTC
V: TRBV11-2; D: TRBD2; J: TRBJ2-1; size: few; CDR3: CASSSPGLAGNEQFF; DNA: TGTGCCAGCAGCTCCCCGGGACTAGCAGGCAATGAGCAGTTCTTC
V: TRBV2; D: TRBD2; J: TRBJ2-2; size: .; CDR3: CASSVSGGTGELFF; DNA: TGTGCCAGCAGTGTTAGCGGGGGCACCGGGGAGCTGTTTTTT
V: TRBV5-6; D: .; J: TRBJ1-5; size: .; CDR3: CASSLAGRYQPQHF; DNA: TGTGCCAGCAGCTTGGCAGGGAGATATCAGCCCCAGCATTTT
V: TRBV7-6; D: .; J: TRBJ2-7; size: .; CDR3: CASSHSVSDEQYF; DNA: TGTGCCAGCAGCCACTCCGTGAGCGACGAGCAGTACTTC
V: TRBV29-1; D: TRBD1; J: TRBJ1-2; size: .; CDR3: CSVKGARFYGYTF; DNA: TGCAGCGTTAAGGGGGCGCGTTTCTATGGCTACACCTTC
V: TRBV4-3; D: TRBD1; J: TRBJ2-2; size: .; CDR3: CASSQEGQGTGELFF; DNA: TGCGCCAGCAGCCAAGAAGGACAGGGAACCGGGGAGCTGTTTTTT